This entry lists 17 T cell receptor beta chains sequenced from one sample in a study of blood T cells in healthy people across ages. Through a sample-barcoded 5' primer and a J-beta primer mix, a second PCR was run for roughly 6 to 11 cycles. Via MiXCR, TCRdb re-called the 5' RACE reads, giving one row per CDR3 protein. The table has some 900,000 distinct CDR3 sequences, about 44% seen once. The sequencing sample was made of blood. These receptors were taken from a young man in good health.

This clonotype was seen only a few times. This rearrangement joins TRBV28 to TRBJ2-3; TRBD2 matches 11 bases. Trimming took 5 bases from V and 6 from J; bases not matched to a gene: 10. The CDR3 runs 16 residues. From germline, CDR1 is MDHEN and CDR2 SYDVKM. The CDR3 spells CASSPRLAGSADTQYF. The CDR3 DNA reads as TGTGCCAGCAGTCCCCGACTAGCGGGGTCGGCCGATACGCAGTATTTT.

V and J are TRBV29-1 and TRBJ2-3, with D perhaps TRBD1 (6 bases). With 8 bases removed from V and 3 bases from J, the gap between germline ends came to 18 bases. This CDR3 is built from 14 residues. The germline gives CDR1 SQVTM, CDR2 ANQGSEA. CDR3 sequence (DNA): TGCAGCTACCCCAGGGGCTTCGGTACAGATACGCAGTATTTT. Its translation: CSYPRGFGTDTQYF.

The chain carries TRBV6-5 and TRBJ1-6; 8 nucleotides match TRBD1. Germline V gene lookup returns CDR1 MNHEY and CDR2 SVGAGI. V was clipped by 2 bases and J by 13 bases; unmatched bases: 7. CDR3 length equals 14 residues. This chain's CDR3 is CASSYGRGPFPLHF. The CDR3 DNA is TGTGCCAGCAGTTACGGCAGGGGGCCATTCCCCCTCCACTTT.

The rearrangement uses TRBV6-5 and TRBJ2-3, with TRBD1 matching 10 bases. The J segment lost 6 bases and the V segment lost 4 bases, leaving 7 bases of the junction unmatched. This CDR3 is built from 15 residues. Germline lookup yields CDR1 MNHEY and CDR2 SVGAGI. The CDR3 DNA follows: TGTGCCAGCAGTTTAGTTGGACAGGGGGTGGATACGCAGTATTTT. Its translation is CASSLVGQGVDTQYF.

This clonotype was seen more than once but under ten times. The V gene is TRBV6-5, the J gene TRBJ1-1; perhaps TRBD1 as D (6 bases). This CDR3 is 15 amino acids long. Germline CDR1 reads MNHEY; CDR2 reads SVGAGI. With 5 bases removed from V and 6 bases from J, the gap between germline ends came to 19 bases. CDR3 sequence reads: CASSGSGARSAEAFF. The CDR3 nucleotides are TGTGCCAGCAGTGGCTCGGGGGCACGGAGTGCTGAAGCTTTCTTT.

This chain connects TRBV2 to TRBJ2-5, with unresolved D. The CDR3 is 14 residues long. Germline loops: CDR1 SNHLY, CDR2 FYNNEI. The V end lost 4 bases, the J end lost 1 base, and 10 bases lay between the germline ends. The CDR3 DNA sequence: TGTGCCAGCAGTGCGTCCCGCATCCAAGAGACCCAGTACTTC. Protein: CASSASRIQETQYF.

This clonotype came up many times. This chain links TRBV6-5 with TRBJ2-7; no definite D call. Germline V gene lookup returns CDR1 MNHEY and CDR2 SVGAGI. With 6 bases removed from V and 12 bases from J, the gap between germline ends came to 15 bases. The CDR3 spans 11 residues. The CDR3 is CASSYPPSTYF. The CDR3 DNA follows: TGTGCCAGCAGCTACCCCCCGTCTACGTACTTC.

The rearrangement links TRBV3-1 to TRBJ2-5; TRBD1 might be the D (6 bases). The CDR3 totals 14 residues. V lost 1 base and J lost 4, with 10 bases in between. Germline CDR1 reads LGHDT; CDR2 reads YNNKEL (reference sequence). CDR3 nucleotides: TGTGCCAGCAGCCAAGTCTCAGGGGTAGAGACCCAGTACTTC. It is translated as CASSQVSGVETQYF.

This clonotype is a singleton in its sample. The chain couples TRBV6-2 or TRBV6-3 to TRBJ2-7; unclear D gene. Germline V CDR1 and CDR2: MNHEY, SVGEGT. The CDR3 is 12 amino acids. V lost 5 bases, J lost 5 bases, and 10 bases lay in between. Here the CDR3 DNA reads TGTGCCAGCAGTGAAACATGGAACGAGCAGTACTTC. It encodes CASSETWNEQYF.

The chain's CDR3 is CASSISRGDFSYEQYF. The CDR3 nucleotides read TGTGCCAGTAGTATAAGTCGGGGGGACTTCTCCTACGAGCAGTACTTC. The chain is built from TRBV19 and TRBJ2-7; the match to TRBD2 covers 7 bases. The germline V gene encodes CDR1 LNHDA and CDR2 SQIVND (reference sequence). V gave up 2 bases and J gave up 0 bases; unmatched junction bases: 7. The CDR3 has 16 residues.

This clonotype showed up just a few times. This chain uses TRBV9 with TRBJ2-1, with 7 bases aligning to TRBD1. CDR1 SGDLS and CDR2 YYNGEE come from the germline V gene. The CDR3 consists of 14 residues. Germline trimming cut 3 bases from V and 8 bases from J; bases unmatched to any gene: 8. CDR3 sequence: CASSGSDRNDEQFF. CDR3 DNA sequence: TGTGCCAGCAGCGGCTCGGACAGGAACGATGAGCAGTTCTTC.

The chain has TRBV12-3 or TRBV12-4 and TRBJ2-7; tentatively, D is TRBD2 (6 bases). The ends were cut back, 8 bases at V and 2 bases at J, with 13 bases in the middle. CDR3 length: 13 residues. CDR3 residues: CASGGEVAYEQYF. The DNA for the CDR3 is TGTGCCAGCGGCGGGGAGGTAGCCTACGAGCAGTACTTC.

V is TRBV6-1 and J is TRBJ2-2; D is uncertain. CDR3 size: 14 residues. Trimming removed 6 bases from V and 3 bases from J, with 11 bases in between. Germline CDR1 reads MNHNS; CDR2 reads SASEGT. CDR3 sequence (DNA): TGTGCCAGCAGCGGTAACTGGTACACCGGGGAGCTGTTTTTT. Translation gives CASSGNWYTGELFF.

V usage is TRBV2 and J usage is TRBJ1-1, with D maybe TRBD1 (5 bases). Trimming stripped 10 bases from V and 1 base from J, with 13 bases between. The germline CDR1 and CDR2 sequences are SNHLY and FYNNEI. This CDR3 is built from 13 residues. CDR3 coding DNA: TGTGCCAACTACTCAGGGTCGAACACTGAAGCTTTCTTT. Translation gives CANYSGSNTEAFF.

The gene calls are TRBV13 and TRBJ1-2; unclear D gene. This CDR3 comprises 15 residues. CDR1 is PRHDT and CDR2 is FYEKMQ in the germline V gene (reference sequence). V lost 3 bases, J lost 8 bases, and 19 bases lay in between. CDR3 protein: CASSLTAGSTQGYTF. The CDR3 coding sequence is TGTGCCAGCAGCTTGACGGCAGGATCGACCCAAGGCTACACCTTC.

This clonotype was seen a single time. The chain is built from TRBV6-5 and TRBJ2-6, with a tentative D call TRBD2 (6 bases). Germline V gene lookup returns CDR1 MNHEY and CDR2 SVGAGI. This CDR3 has 17 amino acids. V lost 2 bases and J 0 bases, leaving 11 bases between the germline ends. CDR3 DNA sequence: TGTGCCAGCAGTTACAGCGGGTCTCCCTCTGGGGCCAACGTCCTGACTTTC. This sequence encodes CASSYSGSPSGANVLTF.

The chain uses TRBV5-1 and TRBJ2-1, with D perhaps matching TRBD2 (5 bases). The germline CDR1 and CDR2 sequences are SGHRS and YFSETQ. V lost 4 bases to trimming and J lost 7 bases, with 12 bases between them. The CDR3 length is 13 residues. CDR3 sequence: CASSLELGNEQFF. Written as DNA, the CDR3 is TGCGCCAGCAGCCTGGAACTAGGGAATGAGCAGTTCTTC.